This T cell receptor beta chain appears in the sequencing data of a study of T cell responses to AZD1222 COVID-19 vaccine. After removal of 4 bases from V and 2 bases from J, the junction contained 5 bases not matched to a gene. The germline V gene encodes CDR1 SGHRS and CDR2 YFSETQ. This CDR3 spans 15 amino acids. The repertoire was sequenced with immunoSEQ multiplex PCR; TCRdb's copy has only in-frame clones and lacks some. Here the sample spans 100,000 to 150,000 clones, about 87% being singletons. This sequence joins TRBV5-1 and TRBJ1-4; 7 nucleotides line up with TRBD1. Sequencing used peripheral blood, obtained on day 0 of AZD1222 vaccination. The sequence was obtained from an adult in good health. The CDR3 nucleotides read TGCGCCAGCAGCCTGGACAGGCTGACTAATGAAAAACTGTTTTTT. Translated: CASSLDRLTNEKLFF.